This is a list of T cell receptor beta chains from one sample in a study of post-analysis software for immune sequencing data. Each CDR3 protein gets one entry after TCRdb re-called the PCR reads with MiXCR. The sample has fewer than 550,000 distinct CDR3 sequences; 30% to 40% are singletons. The sequenced sample was blood. The source of these receptors is a girl aged 2 to 17 with multiple sclerosis. CDR3s include the opening cysteine and the closing phenylalanine or tryptophan. A D gene is named only where the DNA matches it firmly. Not all rows give a size; the values are once, few, many and, for expanded clones, a class.

d_call,clone_size,v_call,j_call,cdr3_aa,cdr3_nt
TRBD1,.,TRBV6-6,TRBJ2-5,CASAWADRVQETQYF,TGTGCCAGCGCATGGGCCGACAGGGTCCAAGAGACCCAGTACTTC
.,few,TRBV7-3,TRBJ2-5,CASSLKPTAQETQYF,TGTGCCAGCAGCTTAAAACCGACAGCCCAAGAGACCCAGTACTTC
TRBD1,.,TRBV4-1,TRBJ2-1,CASSPTRGTGYNEQFF,TGCGCCAGCAGCCCGACCCGGGGGACAGGGTACAATGAGCAGTTCTTC
TRBD1,few,TRBV28,TRBJ1-2,CASSWQGQLYGYTF,TGTGCCAGCAGTTGGCAGGGACAGCTCTATGGCTACACCTTC
TRBD2,.,TRBV7-3,TRBJ2-1,CASSFERGGGSEQFF,TGTGCCAGCAGCTTTGAGCGGGGGGGCGGAAGTGAGCAGTTCTTC
.,few,TRBV5-1,TRBJ1-4,CASTTGGTDDEKLFF,TGCGCCAGCACCACGGGCGGGACGGATGATGAAAAACTGTTTTTT
.,.,TRBV29-1,TRBJ2-3,CSAAHKGATDTQYF,TGCAGCGCGGCCCACAAAGGGGCCACAGATACGCAGTATTTT
.,few,TRBV11-3,TRBJ2-5,CASSFRSGSETQYF,TGTGCCAGCAGCTTTCGTTCCGGGTCGGAGACCCAGTACTTC
.,.,TRBV7-9,TRBJ1-2,CASSPTGLDGYTF,TGTGCCAGCAGCCCCACAGGGCTTGATGGCTACACCTTT
TRBD1,.,TRBV5-1,TRBJ1-4,CASSLVLGRGYSATNEKLFF,TGCGCCAGCAGCTTGGTTTTGGGCAGGGGGTACTCTGCAACTAATGAAAAACTGTTTTTT
.,.,TRBV5-1,TRBJ1-1,CASSSEGVVNTEAFF,TGCGCCAGCAGCTCGGAAGGGGTGGTGAACACTGAAGCTTTCTTT
TRBD1,.,TRBV20-1,TRBJ2-1,CRVDRDSSYNEQFF,TGCCGCGTCGACCGGGACAGCTCCTACAATGAGCAGTTCTTC
.,.,TRBV27,TRBJ2-6,CASSLFFTRTAGANVLTF,TGTGCCAGCAGTTTATTCTTCACTAGGACAGCTGGGGCCAACGTCCTGACTTTC
TRBD2,.,TRBV6-5,TRBJ2-1,CASRSLAGRSYNEQFF,TGTGCCAGCAGATCACTAGCGGGCCGCTCCTACAATGAGCAGTTCTTC
.,.,TRBV7-9,TRBJ2-7,CASSSGQQSSYEQYF,TGTGCCAGCAGCTCCGGACAGCAAAGCTCCTACGAGCAGTACTTC
TRBD1,few,TRBV12-3/TRBV12-4,TRBJ2-1,CASSFRTGPGRQFF,TGTGCCAGCAGTTTTCGGACAGGCCCGGGTCGGCAGTTCTTC
.,many,TRBV29-1,TRBJ2-5,CSVEDVRGRETQYF,TGCAGCGTTGAAGATGTCAGGGGAAGAGAGACCCAGTACTTC
.,.,TRBV6-1,TRBJ2-3,CASSEDTLSTDTQYF,TGTGCCAGCAGTGAGGACACCCTTAGCACAGATACGCAGTATTTT
.,.,TRBV20-1,TRBJ1-1,CSARDPVTEAFF,TGCAGTGCTAGAGATCCCGTCACTGAAGCTTTCTTT
TRBD2,once,TRBV20-1,TRBJ2-7,CSAIGLSGSSYEQYF,TGCAGTGCTATTGGCCTTAGCGGGAGTTCCTACGAGCAGTACTTC
.,.,TRBV7-9,TRBJ2-3,CASSPDLYTQYF,TGTGCCAGCAGCCCTGACCTTTATACGCAGTATTTT
.,.,TRBV20-1,TRBJ2-5,CSAGFGGQSQETQYF,TGCAGTGCTGGGTTCGGGGGGCAATCCCAAGAGACCCAGTACTTC
.,few,TRBV4-1,TRBJ1-2,CASSQMGTVYGYTF,TGCGCCAGCAGCCAAATGGGGACGGTCTATGGCTACACCTTC
.,once,TRBV5-8,TRBJ2-3,CAGRSGTRILSTDTQYF,TGTGCCGGCAGGTCCGGGACCCGGATTCTTTCCACAGATACGCAGTATTTT
TRBD1,.,TRBV10-3,TRBJ2-1,CAISGSGTGYNEQFF,TGTGCCATCAGTGGATCAGGGACAGGATACAATGAGCAGTTCTTC
.,few,TRBV12-3/TRBV12-4,TRBJ2-3,CASSPPGTAGLVNTQYF,TGTGCCAGCAGCCCTCCCGGGACAGCGGGGTTGGTGAATACGCAGTATTTT
.,.,TRBV5-1,TRBJ2-7,CASSPLARGLYEQYF,TGCGCCAGCAGCCCCTTAGCCCGGGGACTCTACGAGCAGTACTTC
TRBD2,few,TRBV5-1,TRBJ2-1,CASSSGLAGTHSGEQFF,TGCGCCAGCAGCTCGGGACTAGCGGGGACCCACTCCGGTGAGCAGTTCTTC
.,.,TRBV11-2,TRBJ2-3,CASSLESFSLNAGTDTQYF,TGTGCCAGCAGCTTAGAGAGTTTCTCCTTAAATGCGGGAACAGATACGCAGTATTTT
TRBD1,.,TRBV3-1,TRBJ1-2,CASRTGTGNYGYTF,TGTGCCAGCAGAACCGGGACAGGAAACTATGGCTACACCTTC
TRBD1,many,TRBV6-5,TRBJ2-7,CASSPTGAYEQYF,TGTGCCAGCAGTCCGACAGGGGCTTACGAGCAGTACTTC
TRBD1,.,TRBV29-1,TRBJ2-7,CSGEWDSQIEQYF,TGCAGCGGTGAATGGGACAGCCAAATCGAGCAGTACTTC
.,few,TRBV15,TRBJ2-2,CATQSADLFTGELFF,TGTGCCACACAGTCAGCGGACCTTTTCACCGGGGAGCTGTTTTTT
.,.,TRBV7-9,TRBJ1-5,CASSLLGEGPQPQHF,TGTGCCAGCAGCTTGCTCGGGGAGGGGCCCCAGCCCCAGCATTTT
.,few,TRBV18,TRBJ2-3,CASSPRSLTDTQYF,TGTGCCAGCTCACCTCGCTCCCTCACAGATACGCAGTATTTT
TRBD1,few,TRBV6-6,TRBJ2-3,CASDGTGGDTQYF,TGTGCCAGCGACGGGACAGGGGGAGATACGCAGTATTTT
.,.,TRBV25-1,TRBJ2-1,CASSDPGQSYNEQFF,TGTGCCAGCAGTGACCCCGGGCAGAGTTACAATGAGCAGTTCTTC
TRBD1,.,TRBV20-1,TRBJ1-2,CSATDRGRSGYTF,TGCAGTGCTACAGACAGGGGGCGTAGTGGCTACACCTTC
.,few,TRBV28,TRBJ2-1,CASSFGGAPWEQFF,TGTGCCAGCAGTTTTGGAGGAGCCCCCTGGGAGCAGTTCTTC
.,.,TRBV10-2,TRBJ1-2,CASSESWATPNYGYTF,TGCGCCAGCAGTGAGTCCTGGGCGACACCTAACTATGGCTACACCTTC
TRBD2,.,TRBV20-1,TRBJ2-1,CSARSGLAASEQFF,TGCAGTGCTAGATCGGGACTAGCGGCCTCAGAGCAGTTCTTC
TRBD2,few,TRBV7-9,TRBJ2-3,CASSIGLAGTTDTQYF,TGTGCCAGCAGCATCGGACTAGCGGGGACCACAGATACGCAGTATTTT
.,.,TRBV6-1,TRBJ1-5,CASSRGWQLSGNQPQHF,TGTGCCAGCAGTCGTGGTTGGCAGTTGAGTGGAAATCAGCCCCAGCATTTT
.,few,TRBV15,TRBJ1-2,CATSRRGYGYTF,TGTGCCACCAGCAGGCGGGGGTACGGCTACACCTTC
TRBD1,.,TRBV6-1,TRBJ2-1,CASSPPFGRQGVYEQFF,TGTGCCAGCAGTCCACCGTTTGGGCGACAGGGTGTGTATGAGCAGTTCTTC
TRBD2,.,TRBV29-1,TRBJ2-1,CSVEFGGGYNEQFF,TGCAGCGTTGAATTTGGCGGGGGGTACAATGAGCAGTTCTTC
.,.,TRBV20-1,TRBJ2-7,CSARDRRQLSYEQYF,TGCAGTGCTAGAGATCGAAGACAGCTCTCCTACGAGCAGTACTTC
.,.,TRBV10-3,TRBJ2-2,CAISSGTNTGELFF,TGTGCCATCAGTTCCGGGACGAACACCGGGGAGCTGTTTTTT
TRBD2,.,TRBV4-2,TRBJ2-1,CASSQEMRLAGLNEQFF,TGTGCCAGCAGCCAAGAAATGAGACTAGCGGGGTTGAATGAGCAGTTCTTC
.,.,TRBV10-3,TRBJ1-1,CAIKAPTGNTEAFF,TGTGCCATCAAGGCCCCTACAGGGAACACTGAAGCTTTCTTT
.,.,TRBV7-9,TRBJ2-1,CASNLVDNEQFF,TGTGCCAGCAACTTAGTCGACAATGAGCAGTTCTTC
TRBD1,few,TRBV27,TRBJ2-7,CASSPISGQGYEQYF,TGTGCCAGCAGTCCGATCTCGGGACAGGGGTACGAGCAGTACTTC